Each of the 19 T cell receptor beta chains below was sequenced from the same sample in a study of Ad26.COV2.S vaccination and SARS-CoV-2 variants. The treatment here: roughly 20 received Ad26.COV2.S at low or high dose, single or two shots; 5 received placebo; per-sample allocation not given. Specimens were obtained on day 63 following the first vaccine or placebo injection. Produced via immunoSEQ multiplex PCR; TCRdb's table is partial and in-frame only. Here the sample spans about 680,000 clones, 80% to 90% being singletons. Sequences were derived from peripheral blood, sampled in a trial of Ad26.COV2.S vaccine versus placebo. These receptor sequences come from a person aged 18-65 years who received the Ad26.COV2.S COVID-19 vaccine or a placebo.

The chain carries TRBV30 and TRBJ2-3, with D possibly being TRBD1 (5 bases). The CDR3 runs to 13 residues. Trimming pared 3 bases from V and 6 bases from J, leaving 13 bases between. Germline V gives CDR1 GTSNPN, CDR2 SVGIG (reference sequence). For the CDR3, the DNA is TGTGCCTGGAGAGGGGCCTTCAGGGATACGCAGTATTTT. It specifies CAWRGAFRDTQYF.

The V and J genes are TRBV27 and TRBJ1-2; 8 bases fit TRBD1. The CDR3 consists of 17 residues. Germline CDR1 MNHEY, CDR2 SMNVEV (reference sequence). Trimming at V came to 0 bases and at J to 4 bases, leaving 10 bases not matched to a gene. CDR3: CASSLSGWTGLRYGYTF. The CDR3 coding sequence is TGTGCCAGCAGTTTATCCGGATGGACAGGGCTTCGCTATGGCTACACCTTC.

The CDR3 DNA sequence: TGTGCCACCAGCAGAGATCGTGGTTTTAGCACCGGGGAGCTGTTTTTT. This translates into CATSRDRGFSTGELFF. V and J are TRBV15 and TRBJ2-2; D uncertain. Deletions cut 0 bases from V and 4 bases from J, with 12 bases between. The CDR3 runs 16 residues. Per germline, CDR1 LNHNV and CDR2 YYDKDF (reference sequence).

CDR3 in DNA: TGTGCCAGCAGTTGGGGACAGGGAACCGGGGAGCTGTTTTTT. Its protein is CASSWGQGTGELFF. The rearrangement uses TRBV6-5 and TRBJ2-2; 9 bases agree with TRBD1. From germline, CDR1 is MNHEY and CDR2 SVGAGI. The CDR3 extends over 14 amino acids. The trim removed 4 bases at V and 5 bases at J, leaving 2 bases unmatched.

This chain connects TRBV24-1 to TRBJ2-5, with D maybe TRBD2 (5 bases). V was trimmed by 4 bases and J by 5 bases, leaving 10 bases between them. Germline V gene data show CDR1 as KGHDR and CDR2 as SFDVKD. The CDR3 extends over 13 amino acids. The CDR3 is CATSDAGDETQYF. CDR3 coding DNA: TGTGCCACCAGTGACGCGGGTGACGAGACCCAGTACTTC.

This chain uses TRBV7-2 with TRBJ2-3; no clear D gene. The CDR3 has 15 amino acids. Germline lookup yields CDR1 SGHTA and CDR2 FQGNSA. V was shortened by 3 bases and J by 0 bases, with 10 bases between the two germline ends. The CDR3 here is CASSFYSSSTDTQYF. Written as DNA, the CDR3 is TGTGCCAGCAGCTTCTATAGCAGTAGCACAGATACGCAGTATTTT. Full variable domain (outside the CDR3, taken from reference TRBV7-2 and TRBJ2-3): GAGVSQSPSNKVTEKGKDVELRCDPISGHTALYWYRQSLGQGLEFLIYFQGNSAPDKSGLPSDRFSAERTGGSVSTLTIQRTQQEDSAVYLCASSFYSSSTDTQYFGPGTRLTVL.

This clone showed up just a few times. The CDR3 region has the DNA TGCGCCAGCAGCTTGACAGGGGCTGGAAACACCATATATTTT. Protein sequence: CASSLTGAGNTIYF. The chain joins TRBV5-1 to TRBJ1-3; TRBD1 matches 7 bases. The V segment lost 1 base and the J segment 2 bases; nucleotides outside the gene matches: 0. The CDR3 sequence is 14 residues long. Germline lookup yields CDR1 SGHRS and CDR2 YFSETQ.

V is TRBV30 and J is TRBJ2-7, with D hard to call. Trimming removed 2 bases at V and 3 bases at J, with 11 bases between. From germline, CDR1 is GTSNPN and CDR2 SVGIG (reference sequence). The CDR3 loop spans 13 amino acids. The CDR3 DNA sequence: TGTGCCTGGAGTAGACCCTCTTACTACGAGCAGTACTTC. Translated: CAWSRPSYYEQYF.

CDR3 loop: CASSLTGGVYEQYF. The CDR3 DNA reads TGTGCCAGCAGTTTGACGGGGGGGGTGTACGAGCAGTACTTC. This chain uses TRBV28 with TRBJ2-7, with TRBD2 matching over 8 bases. Germline assignment: CDR1 MDHEN and CDR2 SYDVKM. V lost 3 bases, J lost 4 bases, and 5 bases stayed unmatched. The CDR3 covers 14 residues.

The chain carries TRBV10-1 and TRBJ1-1; 7 positions match TRBD1. The CDR3 spans 15 residues. J was trimmed by 3 bases and V by 3 bases; bases with no gene match: 7. Germline V gene lookup returns CDR1 WNHNN and CDR2 SYGVQD (reference sequence). This chain's CDR3 is CASSDLRDSYTEAFF. Written as DNA, the CDR3 is TGCGCCAGCAGTGACCTCCGGGACAGTTACACTGAAGCTTTCTTT.

This chain connects TRBV4-1 to TRBJ1-3; D not resolved. This CDR3 is 14 amino acids long. Trimming cost V 0 bases and J 4 bases, with 7 bases left between them. CDR1 MGHRA and CDR2 YSYEKL come from the germline V gene. CDR3 amino acids: CASSQETPGNTIYF. The CDR3 coding sequence is TGCGCCAGCAGCCAAGAAACACCAGGAAACACCATATATTTT.

This clone appeared a single time. The chain couples TRBV6-5 to TRBJ2-7; 10 bases agree with TRBD2. CDR3 length: 15 residues. Germline CDR1 is MNHEY and CDR2 is SVGAGI. V lost 2 bases to trimming and J lost 4 bases; unmatched junction nucleotides: 5. The chain's CDR3 is CASSYGAGGPYEQYF. The DNA of the CDR3 is TGTGCCAGCAGTTACGGAGCGGGAGGGCCGTACGAGCAGTACTTC.

The rearrangement uses TRBV29-1 and TRBJ2-1, with 9 bases identical to TRBD1. Trimming at V came to 2 bases and at J to 4 bases, leaving 6 bases not matched to a gene. CDR1 SQVTM and CDR2 ANQGSEA come from the germline V gene. The CDR3 is 15 residues long. The CDR3 sequence is CSVETGGGLYNEQFF. CDR3 nucleotide sequence: TGCAGCGTTGAAACAGGGGGCGGATTATACAATGAGCAGTTCTTC.

The J gene is TRBJ2-1, the V gene TRBV11-2; tentatively, D is TRBD1 (6 bases). Germline V gene sequence: CDR1 SGHAT, CDR2 FQNNGV. Trimming cost V 3 bases and J 15 bases, with 21 bases left between them. The CDR3 is 14 residues long. The CDR3 DNA reads as TGTGCCAGCAGCTTCGATAAGGGGACACCAGCCGGGTTCTTC. Encoded protein: CASSFDKGTPAGFF.

In DNA, the CDR3 is TGTGCCAGCAGCTCCAGTTGGGGCTCTGGAAACACCATATATTTT. As protein: CASSSSWGSGNTIYF. The chain recombines TRBV7-2 with TRBJ1-3; the D is unclear. The CDR3 runs 15 residues. Trimming took off 4 bases at V and 0 bases at J, with 10 bases between the two ends. Germline V gene sequence: CDR1 SGHTA, CDR2 FQGNSA.

This clone was seen just once. This chain joins TRBV24-1 and TRBJ2-3; 9 bases are shared with TRBD2. This CDR3 comprises 12 residues. Germline CDR1 reads KGHDR; CDR2 reads SFDVKD. The junction had 9 bases not matched to a gene; V was cut back by 10 bases and J by 11 bases. This CDR3 is CATEGRGGLQYF. The CDR3 DNA reads as TGTGCCACGGAAGGGCGGGGGGGATTGCAGTATTTT.

The chain couples TRBV7-9 to TRBJ2-2, with D possibly TRBD2 on 6 matching bases. There are 14 residues in the CDR3. The germline V gene has CDR1 SEHNR and CDR2 FQNEAQ (reference sequence). V was trimmed by 5 bases and J by 7 bases, leaving 14 bases between them. Here the CDR3 DNA reads TGTGCCAGCAGCGAGGGACTTTCCGGCGGGGAGCTGTTTTTT. Translated, it gives CASSEGLSGGELFF.

The rearrangement links TRBV3-1 (or the pseudogene TRBV3-2) to TRBJ1-1; D uncertain. Germline assignment: CDR1 LGHDT and CDR2 YNNKEL (reference sequence). V was pared by 2 bases and J by 1 base, with 5 bases between. This CDR3 has 13 amino acids. CDR3 sequence (DNA): TGTGCCAGCAGCCAATGGCGGAACACTGAAGCTTTCTTT. It is translated as CASSQWRNTEAFF.

The sample holds a few counts of this clone. V and J are TRBV10-3 and TRBJ2-1; 14 bases fit TRBD2. The CDR3 has 17 residues. Germline loops: CDR1 ENHRY, CDR2 SYGVKD. The V and J ends lost 6 bases and 6 bases, in that order; junction bases with no gene match: 10. This CDR3 is CAISAYGGLAGGNEQFF. In DNA form, the CDR3 reads TGTGCCATCAGCGCGTACGGAGGACTAGCGGGGGGCAATGAGCAGTTCTTC.